This TCR beta chain was observed in a study of PD-L1 blockade in urothelial cancer. On the study more broadly: Male patients with bladder-origin urothelial cancer numbered about 90% of the 29. Timepoints chosen for blood analysis were 3 weeks (second dose) and 6 weeks after treatment start. General study findings and limits: Blood TCR clonality below the median before treatment was a predictor of better survival.

Points on this clone: As yet, its antigen is unknown.

The table came from immunoSEQ multiplex PCR; TCRdb's copy has only in-frame clones and leaves some out. The repertoire consists of about 29,000 clones, with around 87% occurring once and the leading ten covering around 2.9%. The sample here was PBMCs, taken around atezolizumab (anti-PD-L1) treatment. This TCR was sampled from a man aged 45 to 65 with urothelial cancer.

The CDR3 reads CASSSRQGRETQYF. CDR3 DNA sequence: TGTGCCAGCAGCTCCAGACAGGGGAGGGAGACCCAGTACTTC. V and J are TRBV7-2 and TRBJ2-5; TRBD1 matches 8 bases. Germline loops: CDR1 SGHTA, CDR2 FQGNSA. The CDR3 totals 14 residues. V was pared by 4 bases and J by 5 bases, with 6 bases of the junction left unmatched.